This T cell receptor beta chain emerged from a study of blood T cell repertoires in COVID-19. Study details: PBMCs, B-cell-depleted T cells, or T cells provided the cDNA or gDNA that made up the material.

Only in-frame clones appear in the TCRdb table, and some are missing; sequencing was by immunoSEQ multiplex PCR. The top ten hold around 1.7% of the sample, which has hundreds of thousands of clones, about nine tenths seen once. The sample taken for sequencing was PBMCs or T cells enriched from blood (not recorded which). The TCR was taken from a middle-aged man who had recovered from COVID-19.

CDR3 in amino acids: CASTALGLTTDTQYF. CDR3 nucleotides: TGCGCCAGCACGGCCCTAGGACTTACAACAGATACGCAGTATTTT. The rearrangement joins TRBV4-1 to TRBJ2-3, with D possibly TRBD2 on 5 matching bases. Germline-derived CDR1 and CDR2 are MGHRA and YSYEKL. The CDR3 runs 15 residues. V was cut by 7 bases and J by 3 bases, with 17 bases left in between.